These 32 T cell receptor beta chains were all obtained from the same sample, sequenced in a study of response to subunit inactivated influenza vaccine. TCRdb ran MiXCR on the RT-PCR reads and lists one entry per CDR3 protein. The sample includes around 600,000 distinct CDR3 sequences, roughly 12% of them seen just once. This same sample was also part of a study on T cells expressing NK-cell markers. From that report: With UMIs, 5'RACE template switching was used to make TCR beta cDNA.

Sequences were derived from PBMCs from blood, sampled on the day of vaccination. These receptors were collected from a middle-aged man who received an inactivated influenza vaccine.

The chain carries TRBV20-1 and TRBJ2-2, with D possibly being TRBD1 or TRBD2 (7 bases each). Trimming took off 5 bases at V and 0 bases at J, with 31 bases between the two ends. CDR1 and CDR2 from the germline V gene are DFQATT and SNEGSKA (reference sequence). This CDR3 region has 21 residues. This chain's CDR3 is CSASGWGGDRLDYPNTGELFF. In DNA form, the CDR3 reads TGCAGTGCTTCCGGTTGGGGGGGGGACAGACTAGATTACCCGAACACCGGGGAGCTGTTTTTT.

This clonotype was picked up many times. J is TRBJ2-5 and V is TRBV11-2; the D is unclear. Trimming removed 0 bases at V and 3 bases at J, with 11 bases between. Germline V gene lookup returns CDR1 SGHAT and CDR2 FQNNGV. CDR3 length equals 15 residues. The CDR3, as DNA: TGTGCCAGCAGCTTAGATGCTTGGCAGAAAGAGACCCAGTACTTC. Translated: CASSLDAWQKETQYF.

Ten or more counts support this clonotype. The rearrangement uses TRBV5-1 and TRBJ2-3, with 10 positions matching TRBD1. CDR1 and CDR2 (germline): SGHRS, YFSETQ. V was pared by 6 bases and J by 4 bases, with 11 bases of the junction left unmatched. CDR3 size: 16 residues. The CDR3 spells CASKRGQGQFADTQYF. CDR3 DNA: TGCGCCAGCAAGAGGGGACAGGGGCAGTTCGCAGATACGCAGTATTTT.

This clonotype was picked up a small number of times. The rearrangement joins TRBV28 to TRBJ2-7; 10 bases line up with TRBD1. CDR1 and CDR2 (germline): MDHEN, SYDVKM. After removal of 4 bases from V and 3 bases from J, the junction contained 6 bases not matched to a gene. This CDR3 is built from 15 residues. The CDR3 DNA reads as TGTGCCAGCAGTTCCCCGGGACAGGGGTTCTACGAGCAGTACTTC. It yields the protein CASSSPGQGFYEQYF.

The gene calls are TRBV28 and TRBJ2-7; D is undetermined. The CDR3 consists of 13 residues. The V and J ends lost 3 bases and 1 base respectively, with 7 bases between them. CDR1 and CDR2 (germline): MDHEN, SYDVKM. CDR3 in amino acids: CASSFVTSYEQYF. The CDR3 nucleotides are TGTGCCAGCAGTTTTGTCACTTCCTACGAGCAGTACTTC.

The genes are TRBV20-1 and TRBJ2-7; the match to TRBD2 covers 13 bases. This CDR3 has 17 residues. V gave up 0 bases and J gave up 4 bases; unmatched junction bases: 9. Looked up from germline, CDR1 is DFQATT and CDR2 is SNEGSKA (reference sequence). Written as DNA, the CDR3 is TGCAGTGCTAGAGATACCAGGACTAGCGGGAGAAGTTACGAGCAGTACTTC. This sequence encodes CSARDTRTSGRSYEQYF.

V and J are TRBV28 and TRBJ1-5, with 10 bases aligning to TRBD1. This CDR3 has 18 residues. V was clipped by 1 base and J by 7 bases; unmatched bases: 13. The germline V gene has CDR1 MDHEN and CDR2 SYDVKM. The CDR3 spells CASSLSVGLGTGDQPQHF. The CDR3, as DNA: TGTGCCAGCAGTTTATCGGTCGGACTCGGGACAGGGGACCAGCCCCAGCATTTT. Supplemented by reference TRBV28 and TRBJ1-5, the full variable domain reads DVKVTQSSRYLVKRTGEKVFLECVQDMDHENMFWYRQDPGLGLRLIYFSYDVKMKEKGDIPEGYSVSREKKERFSLILESASTNQTSMYLCASSLSVGLGTGDQPQHFGDGTRLSIL.

The chain has TRBV24-1 and TRBJ2-1, with D uncertain. Trimming cost V 4 bases and J 0 bases, with 9 bases left between them. This CDR3 has 15 amino acids. Germline V lookup: CDR1 KGHDR, CDR2 SFDVKD. The DNA of the CDR3 is TGTGCCACCAGTGACGAGTCCCGCTCCTACAATGAGCAGTTCTTC. This encodes CATSDESRSYNEQFF.

This chain links TRBV12-3 or TRBV12-4 with TRBJ2-7, with D perhaps given as TRBD1 or TRBD2 (6 bases each). The CDR3 spans 16 residues. V was shortened by 2 bases and J by 2 bases, with 16 bases between the two germline ends. Here the CDR3 DNA reads TGTGCCAGCAGTTTAAGGAGGATGAGGGGGGCCTACGAGCAGTACTTC. It codes for CASSLRRMRGAYEQYF.

This clonotype was counted a few times. The CDR3 sequence: CASSRQRGAEYEQYF. Written as DNA, the CDR3 is TGTGCCAGCAGCAGGCAGAGGGGGGCAGAGTACGAGCAGTACTTC. The chain uses TRBV7-8 and TRBJ2-7; D is possibly TRBD1 or TRBD2 (6 bases each). V lost 5 bases to trimming and J lost 4 bases, with 18 bases between them. Per the germline V gene, CDR1 is SGHVS and CDR2 is FQNEAQ. The CDR3 contains 15 residues.

This clonotype occurred a few times. This chain joins TRBV6-2 or TRBV6-3 and TRBJ2-7; 8 bases are a match to TRBD1. The junction had 3 bases not matched to a gene; V was cut back by 1 base and J by 4 bases. CDR3 length: 14 amino acids. Per germline, CDR1 MNHEY and CDR2 SVGEGT. The CDR3 DNA is TGTGCCAGCAGTTACTTGACAGGGGAATACGAGCAGTACTTC. Protein sequence: CASSYLTGEYEQYF.

The rearrangement joins TRBV15 to TRBJ2-1, with 10 bases that match TRBD2. With 0 bases clipped from V and 4 bases from J, the junction kept 0 bases outside the gene matches. CDR1 and CDR2 (germline): LNHNV, YYDKDF (reference sequence). The CDR3 is 15 amino acids. CDR3 protein: CATSREAGGYNEQFF. CDR3 in DNA: TGTGCCACCAGCAGAGAAGCGGGAGGGTACAATGAGCAGTTCTTC.

The chain couples TRBV7-2 to TRBJ2-3; D gene uncertain. This CDR3 has 14 amino acids. Germline V gene sequence: CDR1 SGHTA, CDR2 FQGNSA. Trimming stripped 1 base from V and 3 bases from J, with 8 bases between. The CDR3 DNA sequence: TGTGCCAGCAGCTTAGGTATTCGTACAGATACGCAGTATTTT. It yields the protein CASSLGIRTDTQYF.

The gene calls are TRBV5-1 and TRBJ2-3; 7 nucleotides agree with TRBD1. V shed 0 bases, J shed 6 bases, and the junction held 7 bases outside the gene matches. The CDR3 extends over 15 amino acids. Germline V gene lookup returns CDR1 SGHRS and CDR2 YFSETQ. CDR3 sequence: CASSLDRGDRDTQYF. The CDR3 bases are TGCGCCAGCAGCTTGGACAGGGGAGATCGCGATACGCAGTATTTT.

The chain has TRBV20-1 and TRBJ2-7, with D possibly matching TRBD2 (6 bases). Trimming removed 3 bases from V and 4 bases from J, with 16 bases in between. From germline, CDR1 is DFQATT and CDR2 SNEGSKA (reference sequence). The length of the CDR3 is 14 residues. CDR3 nucleotides: TGCAGTGCTAGGGACCTACGCCGGGGGTACGAGCAGTACTTC. It yields the protein CSARDLRRGYEQYF.

The J gene is TRBJ2-5, the V gene TRBV12-3 or TRBV12-4, with 11 bases lining up with TRBD2. The CDR3 contains 16 residues. Germline trimming cut 2 bases from V and 5 bases from J; bases unmatched to any gene: 7. The CDR3 nucleotides are TGTGCCAGCAGTTTAAGCACTAGCGGGAGACTGGAGACCCAGTACTTC. This translates into CASSLSTSGRLETQYF.

This clonotype came up a few times. The CDR3 bases are TGTGCCAGCAGCGTAGATCTTTCGGGAGGGGGCAAGATTTTTGGTCAGCCCCAGCATTTT. Residues: CASSVDLSGGGKIFGQPQHF. The chain recombines TRBV9 with TRBJ1-5, with 7 positions matching TRBD1. The CDR3 has 20 residues. The germline V gene has CDR1 SGDLS and CDR2 YYNGEE. Trimming took 0 bases from V and 6 from J; bases not matched to a gene: 21.

This clonotype was seen a few times. The chain joins TRBV29-1 to TRBJ2-3; 9 bases fit TRBD1. J gave up 4 bases and V 5 bases, and 7 bases lay outside the gene matches. In germline, CDR1 is SQVTM, CDR2 ANQGSEA. CDR3 length: 14 residues. The CDR3 DNA is TGCAGCGTTACCTGGAGGACAGGGGCAGATACGCAGTATTTT. Protein product: CSVTWRTGADTQYF.

The chain uses TRBV10-3 and TRBJ2-3, with D possibly TRBD2 on 6 matching bases. The CDR3 sequence is 14 residues long. CDR1 is ENHRY and CDR2 is SYGVKD in the germline V gene. The germline V and J ends were trimmed by 6 bases and 2 bases, with 12 bases remaining between them. This CDR3 reads CAIRRDSNTDTQYF. The CDR3 nucleotides are TGTGCCATCAGACGGGACTCCAACACAGATACGCAGTATTTT.

This clonotype was found once. The rearrangement joins TRBV6-5 to TRBJ1-4; tentative D call: TRBD1 (5 bases). This CDR3 comprises 16 residues. Germline V gene lookup returns CDR1 MNHEY and CDR2 SVGAGI. V was shortened by 0 bases and J by 10 bases, with 18 bases between the two germline ends. CDR3 sequence (DNA): TGTGCCAGCAGTTACTCGAAACCCAACCTAAGGGGAAAACTGTTTTTT. Translated: CASSYSKPNLRGKLFF.

Only a few counts were recorded for this clonotype. J is TRBJ2-1 and V is TRBV5-1; no clear D gene. CDR3 length: 15 amino acids. Deletions cut 0 bases from V and 5 bases from J, with 12 bases between. Germline V CDR1 and CDR2: SGHRS, YFSETQ. The CDR3 nucleotides are TGCGCCAGCAGCTTGGTTCTTGGGGAAGACAATGAGCAGTTCTTC. Protein sequence: CASSLVLGEDNEQFF.

The table lists this clonotype with a few counts. This rearrangement joins TRBV20-1 to TRBJ2-7; D may be TRBD2 (6 bases). CDR3 length equals 15 residues. Trimming left V 4 bases short and J 3 bases short, with 19 bases between. Germline CDR1 is DFQATT and CDR2 is SNEGSKA (reference sequence). CDR3 in amino acids: CSAKSGRGIGYEQYF. The CDR3, as DNA: TGCAGTGCTAAATCTGGGCGGGGAATTGGCTACGAGCAGTACTTC.

CDR3 region: CASSPGVDSPLHF. The CDR3, as DNA: TGTGCCAGCAGCCCCGGGGTGGATTCACCCCTCCACTTT. V is TRBV7-3 and J is TRBJ1-6; no firm D call. The V gene lost 5 bases and the J gene lost 8 bases, with 10 bases spanning the gap. The CDR3 has 13 residues. Germline V lookup: CDR1 SGHTA, CDR2 FQGTGA.

This clonotype was observed many times. This chain uses TRBV6-2 or TRBV6-3 with TRBJ2-5; 9 positions agree with TRBD1. Trimming cost V 2 bases and J 3 bases; bases outside gene matches: 1. CDR1 and CDR2 (germline): MNHEY, SVGEGT. This CDR3 comprises 14 residues. The CDR3, as DNA: TGTGCCAGCAGTTACGGGACAGGGAAAGAGACCCAGTACTTC. This codes for CASSYGTGKETQYF.

This clonotype has only a few counts. The chain combines TRBV11-2 with TRBJ2-3, with D possibly TRBD1 on 5 matching bases. CDR3 size: 17 residues. V lost 4 bases, J lost 0 bases, and 17 bases lay in between. From germline, CDR1 is SGHAT and CDR2 FQNNGV. The CDR3 DNA sequence: TGTGCCAGCAGCTCGAGATTTTTAGGGGCTAGCACAGATACGCAGTATTTT. Protein sequence: CASSSRFLGASTDTQYF.

Only a few counts were recorded for this clonotype. V is TRBV5-1 and J is TRBJ2-1, with 7 positions matching TRBD1. Trimming removed 0 bases from V and 1 base from J; junction bases left unmatched: 4. Germline-derived CDR1 and CDR2 are SGHRS and YFSETQ. The CDR3 runs 16 residues. CDR3 coding DNA: TGCGCCAGCAGCTTGGGGGACAGTTTATCCTACAATGAGCAGTTCTTC. Amino acids: CASSLGDSLSYNEQFF.

This clonotype was recorded a few times. The CDR3 region has the DNA TGTGCCAGTCAGCGGGGGGGCTTAGGGGAGACCCAGTACTTC. Amino acid sequence: CASQRGGLGETQYF. The chain combines TRBV7-2 with TRBJ2-5, with 10 bases identical to TRBD2. The CDR3 has 14 residues. The junction had 9 bases not matched to a gene; V was cut back by 9 bases and J by 5 bases. From germline, CDR1 is SGHTA and CDR2 FQGNSA.

The chain is built from TRBV6-1 and TRBJ2-1, with a weak D call TRBD1 (6 bases). Trimming took 5 bases from V and 7 from J, leaving 15 bases between them. Germline V gene sequence: CDR1 MNHNS, CDR2 SASEGT. The CDR3 has 14 residues. As DNA, the CDR3 is TGTGCCAGCAGTAGACCAGGGGCCAGGAATGAGCAGTTCTTC. Amino acids: CASSRPGARNEQFF.

The chain joins TRBV7-2 to TRBJ2-1; D ambiguous. V shed 4 bases and J shed 9 bases, with 16 bases lying between them. Per germline, CDR1 SGHTA and CDR2 FQGNSA. The CDR3 loop spans 14 amino acids. In nucleotides, the CDR3 is TGTGCCAGCAGCTCGGCCCGAAATGAAGTTGAGCAGTTCTTC. This sequence encodes CASSSARNEVEQFF. The full variable domain, with the rest looked up from reference TRBV7-2 and TRBJ2-1, is GAGVSQSPSNKVTEKGKDVELRCDPISGHTALYWYRQSLGQGLEFLIYFQGNSAPDKSGLPSDRFSAERTGGSVSTLTIQRTQQEDSAVYLCASSSARNEVEQFFGPGTRLTVL.

The rearrangement joins TRBV10-3 to TRBJ2-7, with 10 bases matching TRBD1. The J segment lost 3 bases and the V segment lost 3 bases, leaving 8 bases of the junction unmatched. CDR3 length: 16 amino acids. Per the germline V gene, CDR1 is ENHRY and CDR2 is SYGVKD. This chain's CDR3 is CAISDWGDRGLYEQYF. The CDR3 DNA reads TGTGCCATCAGTGATTGGGGTGACAGGGGGCTCTACGAGCAGTACTTC.

The V and J genes are TRBV7-2 and TRBJ2-2; 7 bases agree with TRBD1. Germline loops: CDR1 SGHTA, CDR2 FQGNSA. The CDR3 runs to 16 residues. After removal of 5 bases from V and 5 bases from J, the junction contained 11 bases not matched to a gene. As DNA, the CDR3 is TGTGCCAGCAGCCCCTGGGGACAGCTTTCTACCGGGGAGCTGTTTTTT. This codes for CASSPWGQLSTGELFF.

The chain links TRBV12-3 or TRBV12-4 to TRBJ2-5; D uncertain. The length of the CDR3 is 14 residues. V dropped 6 bases and J dropped 5 bases, with 16 bases sitting between them. DNA of the CDR3: TGTGCCAGCAGCACAAGCGACCGGAAGGAGACCCAGTACTTC. It is translated as CASSTSDRKETQYF.